The rows below give T cell receptor beta chains drawn from one sample of a study of lymphopenia after photon versus proton radiotherapy. Clones were sequenced by immunoSEQ multiplex PCR, and TCRdb holds only the in-frame ones, with some missing. The table shows 30,000 to 45,000 clones, with about 83% occurring only once. The sequenced sample was peripheral blood, obtained from a patient treated with photon-based radiotherapy. Receptors originate from a man aged 45 to 65 with gastric cancer. Both conserved end residues are part of each CDR3. Each record gives: CDR3 protein, CDR3 DNA, CDR3 length, J gene, V gene, D gene, clone size. D genes are given only for firm matches. Size tells how often a clone was seen (once, few, many) or the class of an expanded clone, and some rows leave it out.

CDR3aa: CASRGSPSGGELFF
CDR3nt: TGTGCCAGTAGGGGGTCACCCTCGGGCGGGGAGCTGTTTTTT
len: 14
j_gene: TRBJ2-2
v_gene: TRBV19
d_gene: .
abundance: .

CDR3aa: CASSMVPSIETQYF
CDR3nt: TGTGCCAGTAGTATGGTCCCTAGTATAGAGACCCAGTACTTC
len: 14
j_gene: TRBJ2-5
v_gene: TRBV19
d_gene: .
abundance: .

CDR3aa: CASRRTSGSNEQYF
CDR3nt: TGTGCCAGTCGAAGGACTAGCGGGAGCAACGAGCAGTACTTC
len: 14
j_gene: TRBJ2-7
v_gene: TRBV19
d_gene: TRBD2
abundance: .

CDR3aa: CASSQLLTSGGSSTDTQYF
CDR3nt: TGTGCCAGCAGCCAACTTTTGACTAGCGGGGGATCTAGCACAGATACGCAGTATTTT
len: 19
j_gene: TRBJ2-3
v_gene: TRBV4-2
d_gene: TRBD2
abundance: once

CDR3aa: CASSEVRGEKAFF
CDR3nt: TGTGCCAGCAGTGAAGTTAGGGGAGAAAAAGCTTTCTTT
len: 13
j_gene: TRBJ1-1
v_gene: TRBV2
d_gene: .
abundance: .

CDR3aa: CASSPAGIEQYF
CDR3nt: TGTGCCAGCTCACCGGCCGGTATCGAGCAGTACTTC
len: 12
j_gene: TRBJ2-7
v_gene: TRBV18
d_gene: .
abundance: once

CDR3aa: CASSNGGGGSYEQYF
CDR3nt: TGTGCCAGCAGTAACGGTGGGGGAGGATCCTACGAGCAGTACTTC
len: 15
j_gene: TRBJ2-7
v_gene: TRBV6-5
d_gene: .
abundance: .

CDR3aa: CSAQGNEQFF
CDR3nt: TGCAGTGCCCAGGGGAATGAGCAGTTCTTC
len: 10
j_gene: TRBJ2-1
v_gene: TRBV20-1
d_gene: .
abundance: few

CDR3aa: CASSWTVTDTQYF
CDR3nt: TGTGCCAGCAGTTGGACTGTCACAGATACGCAGTATTTT
len: 13
j_gene: TRBJ2-3
v_gene: TRBV9
d_gene: .
abundance: once

CDR3aa: CASTHLSTGTVGDTQYF
CDR3nt: TGTGCCAGCACCCACCTTTCGACCGGGACTGTAGGGGATACGCAGTATTTT
len: 17
j_gene: TRBJ2-3
v_gene: TRBV2
d_gene: .
abundance: few

CDR3aa: CASSLSRQGETQYF
CDR3nt: TGTGCCAGCAGCTTATCGAGACAGGGAGAGACCCAGTACTTC
len: 14
j_gene: TRBJ2-5
v_gene: TRBV7-2
d_gene: TRBD1
abundance: .

CDR3aa: CASTNPGTAYGYTF
CDR3nt: TGTGCCAGCACTAATCCCGGGACGGCCTATGGCTACACCTTC
len: 14
j_gene: TRBJ1-2
v_gene: TRBV27
d_gene: .
abundance: .

CDR3aa: CAWSRDRAYGYTF
CDR3nt: TGTGCCTGGAGTAGGGACAGGGCCTATGGCTACACCTTC
len: 13
j_gene: TRBJ1-2
v_gene: TRBV30
d_gene: TRBD1
abundance: few

CDR3aa: CASRAGGSETQYF
CDR3nt: TGTGCCAGTAGGGCAGGGGGCTCGGAGACCCAGTACTTC
len: 13
j_gene: TRBJ2-5
v_gene: TRBV19
d_gene: TRBD1
abundance: once

CDR3aa: CASSQASETQYF
CDR3nt: TGTGCCAGCAGCCAAGCCAGCGAGACCCAGTACTTC
len: 12
j_gene: TRBJ2-5
v_gene: TRBV14
d_gene: .
abundance: .

CDR3aa: CASSLGGARGNTIYF
CDR3nt: TGTGCCAGCAGCTTAGGGGGGGCACGTGGAAACACCATATATTTT
len: 15
j_gene: TRBJ1-3
v_gene: TRBV11-2
d_gene: .
abundance: .

CDR3aa: CASSWRGGPNLLGQFF
CDR3nt: TGTGCCAGCAGCTGGCGGGGGGGGCCCAACCTACTAGGACAGTTCTTC
len: 16
j_gene: TRBJ2-1
v_gene: TRBV5-8
d_gene: TRBD2
abundance: .

CDR3aa: CASSYHNEQYF
CDR3nt: TGTGCCAGCAGCTACCACAACGAGCAGTACTTC
len: 11
j_gene: TRBJ2-7
v_gene: TRBV7-2
d_gene: .
abundance: .

CDR3aa: CASSSLATYNEQFF
CDR3nt: TGCGCCAGCAGCTCGCTAGCGACCTACAATGAGCAGTTCTTC
len: 14
j_gene: TRBJ2-1
v_gene: TRBV5-1
d_gene: .
abundance: .

CDR3aa: CASTGTGSHSPLHF
CDR3nt: TGTGCCAGCACGGGGACAGGGTCTCATTCACCCCTCCACTTT
len: 14
j_gene: TRBJ1-6
v_gene: TRBV27
d_gene: TRBD1
abundance: once

CDR3aa: CASSLAGGFNEQFF
CDR3nt: TGTGCCAGCAGCTTAGCAGGAGGGTTCAATGAGCAGTTCTTC
len: 14
j_gene: TRBJ2-1
v_gene: TRBV7-7
d_gene: .
abundance: once

CDR3aa: CASSSGLGKDTQYF
CDR3nt: TGTGCCAGCAGCTCGGGACTAGGAAAAGATACGCAGTATTTT
len: 14
j_gene: TRBJ2-3
v_gene: TRBV5-5
d_gene: TRBD2
abundance: once

CDR3aa: CAISESSGGSNTGELFF
CDR3nt: TGTGCCATCAGTGAGTCGTCTGGCGGAAGTAACACCGGGGAGCTGTTTTTT
len: 17
j_gene: TRBJ2-2
v_gene: TRBV10-3
d_gene: .
abundance: .

CDR3aa: CASSLANYGYTF
CDR3nt: TGTGCCAGCAGTTTAGCGAACTATGGCTACACCTTC
len: 12
j_gene: TRBJ1-2
v_gene: TRBV28
d_gene: .
abundance: .

CDR3aa: CASSLAGTGNNEQFF
CDR3nt: TGCGCCAGCAGCTTGGCCGGGACAGGGAACAATGAGCAGTTCTTC
len: 15
j_gene: TRBJ2-1
v_gene: TRBV5-1
d_gene: TRBD1
abundance: .

CDR3aa: CASRAEVYSYEQYF
CDR3nt: TGCGCCAGCAGGGCAGAGGTCTACTCCTACGAGCAGTACTTC
len: 14
j_gene: TRBJ2-7
v_gene: TRBV5-1
d_gene: .
abundance: .

CDR3aa: CASSPNRDYGYTF
CDR3nt: TGTGCCAGCAGCCCCAACAGGGACTATGGCTACACCTTC
len: 13
j_gene: TRBJ1-2
v_gene: TRBV9
d_gene: .
abundance: .

CDR3aa: CASSLAASGPSETQYF
CDR3nt: TGTGCCAGCAGCTTAGCGGCTAGCGGGCCGTCGGAGACCCAGTACTTC
len: 16
j_gene: TRBJ2-5
v_gene: TRBV7-2
d_gene: TRBD2
abundance: .

CDR3aa: CASSWGDYDEQFF
CDR3nt: TGTGCCAGCAGCTGGGGGGATTACGATGAGCAGTTCTTC
len: 13
j_gene: TRBJ2-1
v_gene: TRBV7-6
d_gene: .
abundance: .

CDR3aa: CASSLGGQGGYGYTF
CDR3nt: TGTGCCAGCAGCTTAGGGGGACAGGGAGGCTATGGCTACACCTTC
len: 15
j_gene: TRBJ1-2
v_gene: TRBV7-2
d_gene: TRBD1
abundance: .

CDR3aa: CASSPSNAEAFF
CDR3nt: TGTGCCAGCAGTCCAAGCAATGCTGAAGCTTTCTTT
len: 12
j_gene: TRBJ1-1
v_gene: TRBV7-9
d_gene: .
abundance: .

CDR3aa: CASSLVLTGHTDTQYF
CDR3nt: TGTGCCAGCAGCTTGGTCCTGACAGGGCACACAGATACGCAGTATTTT
len: 16
j_gene: TRBJ2-3
v_gene: TRBV5-4
d_gene: TRBD1
abundance: .

CDR3aa: CASTPHLGSYNEQFF
CDR3nt: TGTGCCAGCACCCCACACCTTGGCTCCTACAATGAGCAGTTCTTC
len: 15
j_gene: TRBJ2-1
v_gene: TRBV11-2
d_gene: .
abundance: .

CDR3aa: CASSLRAQFQSMNTEAFF
CDR3nt: TGTGCCAGCAGTTTACGGGCACAGTTTCAGAGCATGAACACTGAAGCTTTCTTT
len: 18
j_gene: TRBJ1-1
v_gene: TRBV27
d_gene: .
abundance: .

CDR3aa: CASSPITRNTEAFF
CDR3nt: TGTGCCAGCTCACCGATCACCCGGAACACTGAAGCTTTCTTT
len: 14
j_gene: TRBJ1-1
v_gene: TRBV18
d_gene: .
abundance: .

CDR3aa: CASSIGTGPQAKNIQYF
CDR3nt: TGTGCCAGTAGTATAGGGACAGGCCCTCAGGCCAAAAACATTCAGTACTTC
len: 17
j_gene: TRBJ2-4
v_gene: TRBV19
d_gene: TRBD1
abundance: .

CDR3aa: CASSYSRQGSYGYTF
CDR3nt: TGTGCCAGCAGTTACTCACGCCAGGGGAGCTATGGCTACACCTTC
len: 15
j_gene: TRBJ1-2
v_gene: TRBV6-5
d_gene: .
abundance: .

CDR3aa: CASSPLKIGTGFNYGYTF
CDR3nt: TGTGCCAGCTCACCACTAAAAATCGGGACAGGGTTTAACTATGGCTACACCTTC
len: 18
j_gene: TRBJ1-2
v_gene: TRBV18
d_gene: TRBD1
abundance: .

CDR3aa: CASSPGTLGTGELFF
CDR3nt: TGTGCCAGCAGTCCCGGGACCCTCGGGACCGGGGAGCTGTTTTTT
len: 15
j_gene: TRBJ2-2
v_gene: TRBV6-6
d_gene: .
abundance: once